The text below deals with one TCR beta chain. What it binds is unknown. Specified time point: patch test 1, 2 weeks after DPC sensitization. Indicated treatment: therapeutic diphenylcyclopropenone sensitization with weekly scalp DPC. Sample donors consisted of patients with alopecia, aged 18 to 70 years, who were suitable for DPC. This sample was taken from a study of human T cells and chemical hapten exposure. Study-level background: Cases of alopecia areata, totalis or universalis occurred in a predominantly female patient group. Study-wide findings and caveats: Each of the donors had alopecia, so their immune responses may not resemble those of healthy people.

TCRdb reanalysed the RACE reads using MiXCR and keeps one entry per CDR3 protein. Of tens of thousands of distinct CDR3 sequences in the sample, roughly 10% were seen once. The sequence derives from a woman in her sixties with alopecia areata. Some clones in this sample may be carry-over from other donors' samples. The specimen was whole blood, collected in connection with sensitization to the hapten diphenylcyclopropenone (DPC).

This CDR3 is CASSYSYRDRGPETQYF. For the CDR3, the DNA is TGTGCCAGCAGTTACTCCTACCGGGACAGGGGCCCGGAGACCCAGTACTTC. The chain uses TRBV6-5 and TRBJ2-5, with 10 nucleotides matching TRBD1. Germline CDR1 and CDR2: MNHEY and SVGAGI. The junction had 9 bases not matched to a gene; V was cut back by 0 bases and J by 5 bases. The CDR3 covers 17 residues.